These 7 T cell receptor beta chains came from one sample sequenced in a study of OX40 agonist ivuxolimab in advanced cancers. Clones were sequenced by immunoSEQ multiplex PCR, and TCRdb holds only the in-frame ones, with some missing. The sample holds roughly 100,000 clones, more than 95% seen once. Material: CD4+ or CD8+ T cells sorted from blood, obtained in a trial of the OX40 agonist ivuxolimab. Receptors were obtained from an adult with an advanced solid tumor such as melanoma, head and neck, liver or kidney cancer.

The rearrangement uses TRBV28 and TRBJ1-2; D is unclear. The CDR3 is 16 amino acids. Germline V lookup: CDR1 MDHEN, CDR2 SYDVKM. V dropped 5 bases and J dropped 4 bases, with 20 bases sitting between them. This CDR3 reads CASSPHYVVAGYGYTF. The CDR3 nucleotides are TGTGCCAGCAGTCCCCACTATGTCGTGGCCGGCTATGGCTACACCTTC.

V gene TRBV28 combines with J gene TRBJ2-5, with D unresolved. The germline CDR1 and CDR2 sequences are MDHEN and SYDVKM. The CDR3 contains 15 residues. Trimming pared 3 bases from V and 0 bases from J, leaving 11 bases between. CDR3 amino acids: CASSFESLYQETQYF. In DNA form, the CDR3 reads TGTGCCAGCAGTTTTGAGTCCCTGTACCAAGAGACCCAGTACTTC. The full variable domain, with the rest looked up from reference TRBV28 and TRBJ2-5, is DVKVTQSSRYLVKRTGEKVFLECVQDMDHENMFWYRQDPGLGLRLIYFSYDVKMKEKGDIPEGYSVSREKKERFSLILESASTNQTSMYLCASSFESLYQETQYFGPGTRLLVL.

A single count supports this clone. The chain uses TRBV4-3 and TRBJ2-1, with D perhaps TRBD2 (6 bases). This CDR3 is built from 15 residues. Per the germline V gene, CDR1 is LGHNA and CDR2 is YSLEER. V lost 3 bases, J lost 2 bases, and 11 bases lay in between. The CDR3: CASSHRTTAYNEQFF. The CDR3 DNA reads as TGCGCCAGCAGCCACCGGACTACAGCCTACAATGAGCAGTTCTTC.

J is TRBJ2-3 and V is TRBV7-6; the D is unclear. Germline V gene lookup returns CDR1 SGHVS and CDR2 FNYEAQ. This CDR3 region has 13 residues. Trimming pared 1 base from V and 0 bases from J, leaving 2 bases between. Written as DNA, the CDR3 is TGTGCCAGCAGCTTAGTAAGCACAGATACGCAGTATTTT. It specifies CASSLVSTDTQYF.

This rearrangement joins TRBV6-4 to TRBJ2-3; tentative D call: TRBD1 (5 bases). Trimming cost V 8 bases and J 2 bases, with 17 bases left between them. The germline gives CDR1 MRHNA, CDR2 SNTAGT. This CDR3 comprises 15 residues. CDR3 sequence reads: CASSMSEQDTDTQYF. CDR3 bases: TGTGCCAGCTCCATGTCTGAACAGGACACAGATACGCAGTATTTT.

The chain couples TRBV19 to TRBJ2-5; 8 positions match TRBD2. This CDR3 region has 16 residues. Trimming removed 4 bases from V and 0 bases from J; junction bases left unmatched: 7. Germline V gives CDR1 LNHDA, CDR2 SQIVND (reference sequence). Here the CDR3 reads CASSKGSGTYQETQYF. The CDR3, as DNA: TGTGCCAGTAGTAAGGGTAGCGGGACGTACCAAGAGACCCAGTACTTC.

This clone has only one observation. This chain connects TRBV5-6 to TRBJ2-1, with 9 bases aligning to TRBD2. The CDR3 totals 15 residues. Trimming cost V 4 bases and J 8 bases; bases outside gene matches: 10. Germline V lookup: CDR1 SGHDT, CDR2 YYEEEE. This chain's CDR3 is CASSPAGGPADEQFF. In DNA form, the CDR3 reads TGTGCCAGCAGCCCCGCGGGAGGGCCGGCGGATGAGCAGTTCTTC.